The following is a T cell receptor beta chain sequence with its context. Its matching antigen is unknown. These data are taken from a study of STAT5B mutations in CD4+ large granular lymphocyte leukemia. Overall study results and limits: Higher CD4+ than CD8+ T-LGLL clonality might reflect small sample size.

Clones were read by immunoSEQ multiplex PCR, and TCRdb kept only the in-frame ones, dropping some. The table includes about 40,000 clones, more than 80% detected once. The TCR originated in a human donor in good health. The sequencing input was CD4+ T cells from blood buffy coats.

The CDR3 nucleotides read TGTGCCAGCAGCTTACAGGGCGTGAACACTGAAGCTTTCTTT. This gives the protein CASSLQGVNTEAFF. This rearrangement joins TRBV7-2 to TRBJ1-1; D possibly corresponds to TRBD1 (5 bases). The CDR3 runs 14 residues. Per germline, CDR1 SGHTA and CDR2 FQGNSA. With 2 bases removed from V and 0 bases from J, the gap between germline ends came to 7 bases.